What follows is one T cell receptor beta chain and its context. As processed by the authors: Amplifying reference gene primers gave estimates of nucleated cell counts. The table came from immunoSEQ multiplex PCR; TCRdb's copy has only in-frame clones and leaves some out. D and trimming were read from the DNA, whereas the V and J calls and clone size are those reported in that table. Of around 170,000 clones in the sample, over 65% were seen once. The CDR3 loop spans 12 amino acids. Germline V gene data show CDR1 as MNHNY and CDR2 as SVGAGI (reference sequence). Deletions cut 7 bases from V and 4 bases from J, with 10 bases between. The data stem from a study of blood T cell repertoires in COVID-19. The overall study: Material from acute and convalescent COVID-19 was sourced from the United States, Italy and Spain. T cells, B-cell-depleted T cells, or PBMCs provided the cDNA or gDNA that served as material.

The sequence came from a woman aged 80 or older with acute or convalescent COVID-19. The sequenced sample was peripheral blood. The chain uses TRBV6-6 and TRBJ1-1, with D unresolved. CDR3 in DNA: TGTGCCAGCACCCTCCGCGGCACTGAAGCTTTCTTT. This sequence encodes CASTLRGTEAFF.